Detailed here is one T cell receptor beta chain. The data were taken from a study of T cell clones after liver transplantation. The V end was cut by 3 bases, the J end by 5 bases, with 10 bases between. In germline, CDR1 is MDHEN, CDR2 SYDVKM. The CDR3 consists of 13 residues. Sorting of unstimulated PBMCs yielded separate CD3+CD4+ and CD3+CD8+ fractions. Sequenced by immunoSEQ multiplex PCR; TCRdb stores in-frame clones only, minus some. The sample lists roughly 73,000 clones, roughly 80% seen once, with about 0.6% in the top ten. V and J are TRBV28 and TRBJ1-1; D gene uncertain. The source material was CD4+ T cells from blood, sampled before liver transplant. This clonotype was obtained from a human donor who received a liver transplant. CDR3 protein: CASSFSVGTEAFF. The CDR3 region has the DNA TGTGCCAGCAGTTTTTCTGTGGGTACTGAAGCTTTCTTT.